The next 32 T cell receptor beta chains were all read from a single sample in a study of human T cells and chemical hapten exposure. Via MiXCR, TCRdb re-called the RACE reads, giving one row per CDR3 protein. In the table there are around 120,000 distinct CDR3 sequences, 13% of which are singletons. This sample's time point: pre-sensitization, week 0. Treatment: therapeutic diphenylcyclopropenone sensitization with weekly scalp DPC. The specimen was whole blood, collected in connection with sensitization to the hapten diphenylcyclopropenone (DPC). These receptors were obtained from a woman aged 18-35 years with alopecia areata. Some clones in this sample may be carry-over from other donors' samples.

This clonotype was seen at least ten times. The J gene is TRBJ1-2, the V gene TRBV6-2 or TRBV6-3, with 8 nucleotides matching TRBD1. The germline gives CDR1 MNHEY, CDR2 SVGEGT. V was pared by 5 bases and J by 4 bases, with 9 bases of the junction left unmatched. There are 15 residues in the CDR3. CDR3 DNA sequence: TGTGCCAGCAGTAACCCGGGACAGGCTAGCTATGGCTACACCTTC. The encoded protein is CASSNPGQASYGYTF.

This clonotype occurred a few times. The rearrangement uses TRBV5-1 and TRBJ2-7; D is unresolved. CDR3 length: 14 residues. Trimming removed 6 bases from V and 4 bases from J, with 17 bases in between. Germline V gives CDR1 SGHRS, CDR2 YFSETQ. CDR3 loop: CASTPAGQPYEQYF. The CDR3 region has the DNA TGCGCCAGCACCCCCGCCGGGCAGCCTTACGAGCAGTACTTC. Complete variable domain (other parts from reference TRBV5-1 and TRBJ2-7): KAGVTQTPRYLIKTRGQQVTLSCSPISGHRSVSWYQQTPGQGLQFLFEYFSETQRNKGNFPGRFSGRQFSNSRSEMNVSTLELGDSALYLCASTPAGQPYEQYFGPGTRLTVT.

This clonotype was seen repeatedly, ten times or more. The CDR3 DNA reads TGTGCCAGCAGCCAGAGGACAGGGGGCAGCTACGAGCAGTACTTC. This sequence encodes CASSQRTGGSYEQYF. The V call is TRBV7-9, the J call TRBJ2-7; TRBD1 aligns across 11 bases. The J segment lost 3 bases and the V segment lost 5 bases, leaving 6 bases of the junction unmatched. Germline-derived CDR1 and CDR2 are SEHNR and FQNEAQ (reference sequence). The length of the CDR3 is 15 residues.

The chain joins TRBV6-2 or TRBV6-3 to TRBJ1-1, with 7 bases lining up with TRBD1. The CDR3 loop spans 14 amino acids. V was pared by 6 bases and J by 2 bases, with 6 bases of the junction left unmatched. Germline V gives CDR1 MNHEY, CDR2 SVGEGT. Here the CDR3 reads CASRWTGANTEAFF. CDR3 in DNA: TGTGCCAGCAGATGGACAGGCGCTAACACTGAAGCTTTCTTT.

For this clonotype: Just one base apart from a much larger clone, this may be a read error. The rearrangement joins TRBV6-5 to TRBJ1-1; D gene uncertain. V was trimmed by 0 bases and J by 7 bases, leaving 9 bases between them. This CDR3 has 13 residues. CDR1 MNHEY and CDR2 SVGAGI come from the germline V gene. The CDR3 loop reads CASSYSGWDEAFF. CDR3 DNA sequence: TGTGCCAGCAGTTACTCAGGGTGGGATGAAGCTTTCTTT.

The CDR3 DNA follows: TGCGCCAGCAGCCAGGGCGGGGGGCCCGGGGAGCTGTTTTTT. Protein product: CASSQGGGPGELFF. The chain couples TRBV4-1 to TRBJ2-2; TRBD2 matches at 8 bases. The CDR3 is made up of 14 amino acids. Trimming took 3 bases from V and 6 from J; bases not matched to a gene: 3. Germline assignment: CDR1 MGHRA and CDR2 YSYEKL.

This clonotype was seen a few times. V is TRBV7-8 and J is TRBJ2-7, with D unclear. The CDR3 has 14 residues. V shed 0 bases and J shed 0 bases, with 6 bases lying between them. Germline V lookup: CDR1 SGHVS, CDR2 FQNEAQ. Written as DNA, the CDR3 is TGTGCCAGCAGCTTAGCGGCCAGCTCCTACGAGCAGTACTTC. It is translated as CASSLAASSYEQYF.

The genes are TRBV7-9 and TRBJ1-1; D is unclear. V shed 1 base and J shed 0 bases, with 15 bases lying between them. The CDR3 contains 17 residues. Germline V lookup: CDR1 SEHNR, CDR2 FQNEAQ (reference sequence). The CDR3 region is CASSLGDPTGMNTEAFF. CDR3 coding DNA: TGTGCCAGCAGCTTAGGAGACCCAACGGGAATGAACACTGAAGCTTTCTTT.

Only a few counts were recorded for this clonotype. This chain joins TRBV11-2 and TRBJ2-7, with D uncertain. The CDR3 is made up of 15 amino acids. Trimming pared 5 bases from V and 0 bases from J, leaving 14 bases between. Germline values: CDR1 SGHAT, CDR2 FQNNGV. CDR3 amino acids: CASSHATRSSYEQYF. CDR3 nucleotide sequence: TGTGCCAGCAGCCACGCCACTCGGAGCTCCTACGAGCAGTACTTC. Filled out from reference TRBV11-2 and TRBJ2-7, the complete variable domain reads EAGVAQSPRYKIIEKRQSVAFWCNPISGHATLYWYQQILGQGPKLLIQFQNNGVVDDSQLPKDRFSAERLKGVDSTLKIQPAKLEDSAVYLCASSHATRSSYEQYFGPGTRLTVT.

There are many counts of this clonotype. The rearrangement joins TRBV11-2 to TRBJ1-6, with D unresolved. The germline V gene encodes CDR1 SGHAT and CDR2 FQNNGV. V lost 1 base, J lost 10 bases, and 8 bases lay in between. There are 13 residues in the CDR3. The CDR3 DNA sequence: TGTGCCAGCAGCTTAGGATCGGTCTCACCCCTCCACTTT. Its translation is CASSLGSVSPLHF.

This clonotype was counted at least ten times. The V call is TRBV5-4, the J call TRBJ1-4; 7 nucleotides line up with TRBD1. Germline V gene sequence: CDR1 SGHNT, CDR2 YYREEE (reference sequence). The ends lost 3 bases at V and 5 bases at J; junction bases unmatched: 7. This CDR3 spans 15 amino acids. The chain's CDR3 is CASSSSTGQNEKLFF. DNA of the CDR3: TGTGCCAGCAGCTCCTCGACAGGGCAGAATGAAAAACTGTTTTTT.

V and J are TRBV2 and TRBJ1-1; D uncertain. The CDR3 consists of 11 residues. Trimming shortened V by 5 bases and J by 6 bases, and 7 bases separated the two germline ends. Per germline, CDR1 SNHLY and CDR2 FYNNEI. The CDR3 sequence: CASSSDPEAFF. As DNA, the CDR3 is TGTGCCAGCAGTTCGGACCCTGAAGCTTTCTTT.

There are many counts of this clonotype. The chain recombines TRBV6-4 with TRBJ2-3, with 13 positions matching TRBD2. The J segment lost 4 bases and the V segment lost 2 bases, leaving 0 bases of the junction unmatched. Germline loops: CDR1 MRHNA, CDR2 SNTAGT. There are 15 residues in the CDR3. The chain's CDR3 is CASSDTSGGADTQYF. Written as DNA, the CDR3 is TGTGCCAGCAGTGACACTAGCGGGGGGGCAGATACGCAGTATTTT.

The chain recombines TRBV4-3 with TRBJ1-6; 9 bases are a match to TRBD1. The CDR3 is 15 residues long. CDR1 and CDR2 (germline): LGHNA, YSLEER. After removal of 1 base from V and 7 bases from J, the junction contained 2 bases not matched to a gene. CDR3 residues: CASSQGTGANSPLHF. The CDR3 DNA follows: TGCGCCAGCAGCCAAGGGACAGGGGCGAATTCACCCCTCCACTTT.

The gene calls are TRBV5-1 and TRBJ1-2; weak D call: TRBD1 (6 bases). The germline V gene has CDR1 SGHRS and CDR2 YFSETQ. Trimming removed 2 bases at V and 4 bases at J, with 9 bases between. The CDR3 length is 13 residues. Written as DNA, the CDR3 is TGCGCCAGCAGCTTTTCGACAGGCTATGGCTACACCTTC. Amino acids: CASSFSTGYGYTF.

The genes are TRBV15 and TRBJ2-7; D remains unclear. CDR1 LNHNV and CDR2 YYDKDF come from the germline V gene (reference sequence). Trimming left V 0 bases short and J 0 bases short, with 9 bases between. The CDR3 is 15 amino acids. This chain's CDR3 is CATSREITSSYEQYF. CDR3 coding DNA: TGTGCCACCAGCAGAGAGATAACCAGCTCCTACGAGCAGTACTTC.

The chain couples TRBV29-1 to TRBJ2-1; a possible D gene is TRBD2 (7 bases). The V end was cut by 0 bases, the J end by 5 bases, with 14 bases between. The germline V gene has CDR1 SQVTM and CDR2 ANQGSEA. This CDR3 spans 15 amino acids. The CDR3 DNA reads TGCAGCGTTGAAGAGGGGGCGGGAGCAGACAATGAGCAGTTCTTC. This encodes CSVEEGAGADNEQFF.

This clonotype has a handful of counts. The V call is TRBV20-1, the J call TRBJ1-4; D is undetermined. V lost 3 bases to trimming and J lost 5 bases, with 13 bases between them. This CDR3 is 14 amino acids long. The germline V gene has CDR1 DFQATT and CDR2 SNEGSKA (reference sequence). The CDR3 region is CSARETGPNEKLFF. The CDR3 bases are TGCAGTGCTAGGGAGACGGGCCCCAATGAAAAACTGTTTTTT.

The chain joins TRBV4-3 to TRBJ1-2; tentative D call: TRBD1 (6 bases). Germline assignment: CDR1 LGHNA and CDR2 YSLEER. V dropped 5 bases and J dropped 6 bases, with 10 bases sitting between them. The CDR3 covers 12 residues. CDR3 DNA: TGCGCCAGCAGCACGCAGGGGCATGGCTACACCTTC. As protein: CASSTQGHGYTF.

This clonotype was observed many times. The chain has TRBV7-2 and TRBJ2-3, with TRBD2 matching 7 bases. The CDR3 totals 15 residues. Germline V gene sequence: CDR1 SGHTA, CDR2 FQGNSA. The ends lost 3 bases at V and 2 bases at J; junction bases unmatched: 5. The CDR3 protein is CASSFDGRFTDTQYF. In nucleotides, the CDR3 is TGTGCCAGCAGCTTTGACGGGAGGTTCACAGATACGCAGTATTTT.

The chain is built from TRBV5-1 and TRBJ2-2; a possible D gene is TRBD2 (5 bases). The CDR3 is 14 residues long. V was shortened by 0 bases and J by 7 bases, with 10 bases between the two germline ends. Germline V CDR1 and CDR2: SGHRS, YFSETQ. CDR3 DNA sequence: TGCGCCAGCAGCTTGGTAGTAGGGAGCGGGGAGCTGTTTTTT. This sequence encodes CASSLVVGSGELFF.

Only a few counts were recorded for this clonotype. The gene calls are TRBV11-2 and TRBJ1-1; D is ambiguous. Germline V gene data show CDR1 as SGHAT and CDR2 as FQNNGV. V was pared by 4 bases and J by 4 bases, with 13 bases between. The CDR3 runs 14 residues. The CDR3 reads CASSSTTPSTEAFF. Here the CDR3 DNA reads TGTGCCAGCAGCTCTACAACCCCGAGCACTGAAGCTTTCTTT. Filled out from reference TRBV11-2 and TRBJ1-1, the complete variable domain reads EAGVAQSPRYKIIEKRQSVAFWCNPISGHATLYWYQQILGQGPKLLIQFQNNGVVDDSQLPKDRFSAERLKGVDSTLKIQPAKLEDSAVYLCASSSTTPSTEAFFGQGTRLTVV.

This clonotype showed up many times. The chain joins TRBV20-1 to TRBJ2-7; possible D gene TRBD1, 5 bases. From germline, CDR1 is DFQATT and CDR2 SNEGSKA (reference sequence). The CDR3 has 16 residues. The V gene lost 5 bases and the J gene lost 6 bases, with 26 bases spanning the gap. The CDR3 sequence is CSAGTRPVTGPIEQYF. In DNA form, the CDR3 reads TGCAGTGCTGGTACTCGACCTGTCACAGGTCCGATCGAGCAGTACTTC.

In its sample, this clonotype was seen a few times. The V and J genes are TRBV3-1 and TRBJ2-7; D is uncertain. The CDR3 is 14 amino acids. Trimming pared 5 bases from V and 1 base from J, leaving 12 bases between. Germline values: CDR1 LGHDT, CDR2 YNNKEL (reference sequence). CDR3 coding DNA: TGTGCCAGCAGCAAACCGGCCCGATCCTACGAGCAGTACTTC. This codes for CASSKPARSYEQYF.

CDR3 DNA sequence: TGTGCCAGCGGGGAGACGGTCTCCTACGAGCAGTACTTC. Encoded protein: CASGETVSYEQYF. This rearrangement joins TRBV2 to TRBJ2-7; D perhaps matches TRBD2 (5 bases). Germline CDR1 SNHLY, CDR2 FYNNEI. The germline V and J ends were trimmed by 8 bases and 0 bases, with 11 bases remaining between them. This CDR3 comprises 13 residues.

This clonotype was observed many times. This chain connects TRBV7-2 to TRBJ1-2; the D is unclear. With 5 bases removed from V and 4 bases from J, the gap between germline ends came to 5 bases. Germline CDR1 is SGHTA and CDR2 is FQGNSA. There are 11 residues in the CDR3. The CDR3 loop is CASSPSYGYTF. CDR3 bases: TGTGCCAGCAGCCCTTCCTATGGCTACACCTTC.

The chain carries TRBV29-1 and TRBJ1-2; possible D gene TRBD1, 6 bases. The V gene's germline CDR1 is SQVTM and CDR2 ANQGSEA. This CDR3 comprises 13 residues. The V end was cut by 2 bases, the J end by 4 bases, with 11 bases between. The chain's CDR3 is CSVETAGAYGYTF. The CDR3 DNA is TGCAGCGTTGAAACCGCGGGGGCCTATGGCTACACCTTC.

The chain employs TRBV18 and TRBJ2-2, with D perhaps assigned TRBD1 or TRBD2 (5 bases each). The germline V gene encodes CDR1 KGHSH and CDR2 LQKENI. V was cut by 3 bases and J by 7 bases, with 15 bases left in between. The CDR3 is made up of 15 amino acids. CDR3 in DNA: TGTGCCAGCTCACCGTCACAATGGGGGATCGGGGAGCTGTTTTTT. Translating gives CASSPSQWGIGELFF.

The chain carries TRBV4-1 and TRBJ2-7, with TRBD2 matching over 14 bases. There are 16 residues in the CDR3. CDR1 and CDR2 (germline): MGHRA, YSYEKL. V was clipped by 4 bases and J by 4 bases; unmatched bases: 6. The CDR3 DNA follows: TGCGCCAGCAGCCCCGAAGGGACTAGCGGGGGTTACGAGCAGTACTTC. Amino acids: CASSPEGTSGGYEQYF.

This clonotype was detected many times. The V and J genes are TRBV6-2 or TRBV6-3 and TRBJ1-1; no clear D gene. The CDR3 contains 14 residues. Per germline, CDR1 MNHEY and CDR2 SVGEGT. Deletions cut 2 bases from V and 2 bases from J, with 9 bases between. The CDR3 DNA follows: TGTGCCAGCAGTTACGGAGGAATCAACACTGAAGCTTTCTTT. Translation: CASSYGGINTEAFF.

This clonotype has a handful of counts. The chain couples TRBV29-1 to TRBJ1-5, with TRBD1 matching over 8 bases. The CDR3 contains 13 residues. J was trimmed by 5 bases and V by 4 bases; bases with no gene match: 4. The germline CDR1 and CDR2 sequences are SQVTM and ANQGSEA. This CDR3 reads CSVGGTGDQPQHF. CDR3 nucleotides: TGCAGCGTTGGGGGGACAGGCGATCAGCCCCAGCATTTT.

This chain links TRBV7-3 with TRBJ1-1; D gene uncertain. This CDR3 contains 14 residues. Germline CDR1 is SGHTA and CDR2 is FQGTGA. The V gene lost 5 bases and the J gene lost 4 bases, with 14 bases spanning the gap. In nucleotides, the CDR3 is TGTGCCAGCAGCCCAACCGGAAGAGGCACTGAAGCTTTCTTT. This sequence encodes CASSPTGRGTEAFF.